A selection of T cell receptor beta chains follows, all from one sample in a study of blood T cell repertoires in COVID-19. Clones were read by immunoSEQ multiplex PCR, and TCRdb kept only the in-frame ones, dropping some. This sample has fewer than 300,000 clones; roughly nine tenths occur once, and the top ten carry 12%. The sequenced material came from peripheral blood. These receptors were obtained from a young woman with COVID-19, enrolled during active disease. The CDR3 runs from the conserved cysteine through the conserved F or W. Each record gives: CDR3 length, J gene, clone size, D gene, V gene, CDR3 DNA, CDR3 protein. The D gene is left open where the match is weak. Some rows mark clone size as missing; the rest say once, few, many or name a class of expanded clone.

length: 16
J: TRBJ1-1
size: -
D: -
V: TRBV28
DNA: TGTGCCAGCAGTTTTGAGAGGGAGGGGTGGGGCACTGAAGCTTTCTTT
CDR3: CASSFEREGWGTEAFF

length: 15
J: TRBJ2-5
size: -
D: TRBD2
V: TRBV7-2
DNA: TGTGCCAGCAGCCCACGACTAGCGGGGAGAGAGACCCAGTACTTC
CDR3: CASSPRLAGRETQYF

length: 15
J: TRBJ1-2
size: -
D: -
V: TRBV6-1
DNA: TGTGCCAGCAGTGAAGTGGGCCTCCTAAACTATGGCTACACCTTC
CDR3: CASSEVGLLNYGYTF

length: 15
J: TRBJ2-7
size: -
D: TRBD1
V: TRBV6-5
DNA: TGTGCCAGCAGTTACTTCGGGACAGGGCTCTACGAGCAGTACTTC
CDR3: CASSYFGTGLYEQYF

length: 13
J: TRBJ1-5
size: -
D: -
V: TRBV5-6
DNA: TGTGCCAGCAGCTTACGGCAGGGACAGCCCCAGCATTTT
CDR3: CASSLRQGQPQHF

length: 17
J: TRBJ1-5
size: few
D: -
V: TRBV12-5
DNA: TGTGCTAGTGAATTCCTTCCGGACAGATATAGCAATCAGCCCCAGCATTTT
CDR3: CASEFLPDRYSNQPQHF

length: 15
J: TRBJ2-7
size: -
D: TRBD2
V: TRBV7-2
DNA: TGTGCCAGCAGCTTAGTAGCGGGGGGAGTCGACGAGCAGTACTTC
CDR3: CASSLVAGGVDEQYF

length: 14
J: TRBJ2-3
size: -
D: TRBD2
V: TRBV28
DNA: TGTGCCAGCAACCCGTCGGGGAGGGTAGATACGCAGTATTTT
CDR3: CASNPSGRVDTQYF

length: 15
J: TRBJ2-7
size: -
D: -
V: TRBV15
DNA: TGTGCCACCAGCAGAGATAGGGGCGGAGCCTACGAGCAGTACTTC
CDR3: CATSRDRGGAYEQYF

length: 12
J: TRBJ2-1
size: -
D: -
V: TRBV3-1/TRBV3-2
DNA: TGTGCCAGCAGCCAAGCCGGGGGTGAGCAGTTCTTC
CDR3: CASSQAGGEQFF

length: 15
J: TRBJ2-2
size: -
D: -
V: TRBV15
DNA: TGTGCCACCAGTTTTTCTAGCGACTACACCGGGGAGCTGTTTTTT
CDR3: CATSFSSDYTGELFF

length: 14
J: TRBJ2-2
size: -
D: TRBD1
V: TRBV11-2
DNA: TGTGCCAGCAACCCACTCAGGGGGTCCGGGGAGCTGTTTTTT
CDR3: CASNPLRGSGELFF

length: 14
J: TRBJ2-2
size: -
D: -
V: TRBV5-1
DNA: TGCGCCAGCAGCTTCGGGGGGCGCACCGGGGAGCTGTTTTTT
CDR3: CASSFGGRTGELFF

length: 20
J: TRBJ2-2
size: -
D: TRBD2
V: TRBV2
DNA: TGTGCCAGCAGTGAAGCCCGACTAGCGGGGGCCCGAGCTAACACCGGGGAGCTGTTTTTT
CDR3: CASSEARLAGARANTGELFF

length: 12
J: TRBJ1-6
size: -
D: -
V: TRBV2
DNA: TGTGCCAGCAGCTCAAGGGGCTCACCCCTCCACTTT
CDR3: CASSSRGSPLHF

length: 15
J: TRBJ1-2
size: -
D: -
V: TRBV9
DNA: TGTGCCAGCAGCGTAGGCGGGGCAACCGGGTATGGCTACACCTTC
CDR3: CASSVGGATGYGYTF

length: 15
J: TRBJ2-5
size: -
D: -
V: TRBV6-1
DNA: TGTGCCAGCAGTGACATCGGGGGAAATAGGGAGACCCAGTACTTC
CDR3: CASSDIGGNRETQYF

length: 16
J: TRBJ1-3
size: -
D: TRBD1
V: TRBV6-6
DNA: TGTGCCAGCAGTTACTCCGGACAGGTCGGTGGAAACACCATATATTTT
CDR3: CASSYSGQVGGNTIYF

length: 15
J: TRBJ1-2
size: -
D: TRBD1
V: TRBV6-5
DNA: TGTGCCAGCAGTTACTCGGACAGGGAGCCCTATGGCTACACCTTC
CDR3: CASSYSDREPYGYTF

length: 20
J: TRBJ2-5
size: -
D: -
V: TRBV11-2
DNA: TGTGCCAGCAGCTTAGATCTACGAAGGGGAGGCGTCGGGAGCGAGGAGACCCAGTACTTC
CDR3: CASSLDLRRGGVGSEETQYF

length: 18
J: TRBJ1-3
size: -
D: TRBD1
V: TRBV5-4
DNA: TGTGCCAGCAGTTTGATTGATTGGACAGGGGATTTCGGAAACACCATATATTTT
CDR3: CASSLIDWTGDFGNTIYF

length: 15
J: TRBJ1-1
size: -
D: TRBD1
V: TRBV5-1
DNA: TGCGCCAGCAGCTGGACAGGGGGCTTGAACACTGAAGCTTTCTTT
CDR3: CASSWTGGLNTEAFF

length: 15
J: TRBJ2-1
size: -
D: TRBD2
V: TRBV11-2
DNA: TGTGCCAGCAGCTTACTAGCGGGGGGGCCATATGAGCAGTTCTTC
CDR3: CASSLLAGGPYEQFF

length: 14
J: TRBJ2-5
size: -
D: -
V: TRBV4-1
DNA: TGCGCCAGCAGCCAACCCCAAGTTGCGCGGGCCCAGTACTTC
CDR3: CASSQPQVARAQYF

length: 17
J: TRBJ2-5
size: -
D: TRBD2
V: TRBV5-1
DNA: TGCGCCAGCAGCCCTGCCCCGAGCGGGGGGGGGTTAGTGGCCCAGTACTTC
CDR3: CASSPAPSGGGLVAQYF

length: 11
J: TRBJ2-2
size: -
D: -
V: TRBV15
DNA: TGTGCCACCACCAACTCCGGGGAGCTGTTTTTT
CDR3: CATTNSGELFF

length: 14
J: TRBJ2-7
size: -
D: TRBD2
V: TRBV6-5
DNA: TGTGCCAGCGGGGCGGCGGGGGGGTCCGTCGAGCAGTACTTC
CDR3: CASGAAGGSVEQYF

length: 15
J: TRBJ2-1
size: once
D: TRBD2
V: TRBV2
DNA: TGTGCCAGCAGACCCGTAGCGGGGGGGAGAAATGAGCAGTTCTTC
CDR3: CASRPVAGGRNEQFF

length: 17
J: TRBJ2-1
size: -
D: TRBD2
V: TRBV5-4
DNA: TGTGCCAGCAGCGGGGCCCCTGGCGGGGGATCCTACAATGAGCAGTTCTTC
CDR3: CASSGAPGGGSYNEQFF

length: 14
J: TRBJ1-2
size: -
D: -
V: TRBV28
DNA: TGTGCCACCTCAACAGGTCTCTCTAACTATGGCTACACCTTC
CDR3: CATSTGLSNYGYTF

length: 14
J: TRBJ1-2
size: few
D: -
V: TRBV5-1
DNA: TGCGCCAGCAGTGGGGACTCCTCTAACTATGGCTACACCTTC
CDR3: CASSGDSSNYGYTF

length: 13
J: TRBJ2-5
size: -
D: TRBD1
V: TRBV28
DNA: TGTGCCAGCAGATCGGGACAGCAAGAGACCCAGTACTTC
CDR3: CASRSGQQETQYF

length: 14
J: TRBJ1-4
size: -
D: TRBD1
V: TRBV6-5
DNA: TGTGCCAGCGCCGGACAGGTTTTTAATGAAAAACTGTTTTTT
CDR3: CASAGQVFNEKLFF

length: 14
J: TRBJ2-5
size: -
D: -
V: TRBV4-1
DNA: TGCGCCAGCAGCCAGATAGGGACAAGGGAGACCCAGTACTTC
CDR3: CASSQIGTRETQYF

length: 12
J: TRBJ2-7
size: -
D: -
V: TRBV28
DNA: TGTGCCAGCAGTTTCGCCCCTAACGAGCAGTACTTC
CDR3: CASSFAPNEQYF

length: 13
J: TRBJ1-2
size: -
D: -
V: TRBV28
DNA: TGTGCCACACGACAAGACCTTAACTATGGCTACACCTTC
CDR3: CATRQDLNYGYTF

length: 13
J: TRBJ1-1
size: -
D: -
V: TRBV11-3
DNA: TGTGCCAGCAGCTTCGGGGAGAGCACTGAAGCTTTCTTT
CDR3: CASSFGESTEAFF

length: 17
J: TRBJ2-7
size: -
D: -
V: TRBV7-8
DNA: TGTGCCAGCAGCTTAGGTGGGGGGGCAGATCGCTCCTACGAGCAGTACTTC
CDR3: CASSLGGGADRSYEQYF

length: 15
J: TRBJ1-3
size: -
D: TRBD1
V: TRBV6-5
DNA: TGTGCCAGCAGTCGACGGGACAGCTCTGGAAACACCATATATTTT
CDR3: CASSRRDSSGNTIYF

length: 14
J: TRBJ1-1
size: -
D: -
V: TRBV6-5
DNA: TGTGCCAGCAGTTACTCGAACAAGAACACTGAAGCTTTCTTT
CDR3: CASSYSNKNTEAFF

length: 14
J: TRBJ2-3
size: -
D: -
V: TRBV19
DNA: TGTGCCAGTAGCCTCCGGGACACCACAGATACGCAGTATTTT
CDR3: CASSLRDTTDTQYF

length: 16
J: TRBJ2-2
size: -
D: TRBD2
V: TRBV10-2
DNA: TGCGCCAGCAGTGGGGTAGGCGGGGGAAACACCGGGGAGCTGTTTTTT
CDR3: CASSGVGGGNTGELFF

length: 15
J: TRBJ2-7
size: -
D: TRBD1
V: TRBV11-2
DNA: TGTGCCAGCAGCTCCGCCGGGACAGGGGGTAACGAGCAGTACTTC
CDR3: CASSSAGTGGNEQYF

length: 14
J: TRBJ1-2
size: -
D: -
V: TRBV30
DNA: TGTGCCTGGAGTAAATCCTGGAAACAGGGTGGCTACACCTTC
CDR3: CAWSKSWKQGGYTF

length: 15
J: TRBJ2-2
size: -
D: TRBD1
V: TRBV3-1/TRBV3-2
DNA: TGTGCCAGCAACCCGGGACAGGAGAACACCGGGGAGCTGTTTTTT
CDR3: CASNPGQENTGELFF

length: 14
J: TRBJ1-5
size: once
D: TRBD1
V: TRBV30
DNA: TGTGCCTTATCCCCGGGACAGGGGTACCAGCCCCAGCATTTT
CDR3: CALSPGQGYQPQHF

length: 15
J: TRBJ2-2
size: -
D: TRBD2
V: TRBV6-5
DNA: TGTGCCAGCAGGAGACTAGCGGGGGGACCCGGGGAGCTGTTTTTT
CDR3: CASRRLAGGPGELFF

length: 13
J: TRBJ2-1
size: -
D: TRBD1
V: TRBV12-3/TRBV12-4
DNA: TGTGCCAGCCGACAGGGACCTTACAATGAGCAGTTCTTC
CDR3: CASRQGPYNEQFF

length: 16
J: TRBJ2-7
size: -
D: -
V: TRBV4-2
DNA: TGTGCCAGCAGCCAGGAGATTACCCGAATTTCCCACGAGCAGTACTTC
CDR3: CASSQEITRISHEQYF

length: 11
J: TRBJ1-4
size: -
D: -
V: TRBV19
DNA: TGTGCCAGAAATCAACTCTATCGACTGTTTTTT
CDR3: CARNQLYRLFF

length: 16
J: TRBJ2-2
size: -
D: TRBD2
V: TRBV4-1
DNA: TGCGCCAGCAGCCAAGCGGGGGGGCATAACACCGGGGAGCTGTTTTTT
CDR3: CASSQAGGHNTGELFF

length: 14
J: TRBJ2-7
size: -
D: -
V: TRBV18
DNA: TGTGCCAGCCGCCCGGTAGCGCCCCCCTACGAGCAGTACTTC
CDR3: CASRPVAPPYEQYF

length: 13
J: TRBJ1-4
size: -
D: TRBD1
V: TRBV5-6
DNA: TGTGCCAGCAGCCGTCACAGGGGTGAAAAACTGTTTTTT
CDR3: CASSRHRGEKLFF

length: 15
J: TRBJ2-3
size: -
D: -
V: TRBV5-1
DNA: TGCGCCAGCAGCACCGCCTCCCGAGAGGTAGATACGCAGTATTTT
CDR3: CASSTASREVDTQYF

length: 16
J: TRBJ1-3
size: -
D: TRBD1
V: TRBV7-2
DNA: TGTGCCAGCAGCTTAGGCGGACAGGGACGGGGAAACACCATATATTTT
CDR3: CASSLGGQGRGNTIYF